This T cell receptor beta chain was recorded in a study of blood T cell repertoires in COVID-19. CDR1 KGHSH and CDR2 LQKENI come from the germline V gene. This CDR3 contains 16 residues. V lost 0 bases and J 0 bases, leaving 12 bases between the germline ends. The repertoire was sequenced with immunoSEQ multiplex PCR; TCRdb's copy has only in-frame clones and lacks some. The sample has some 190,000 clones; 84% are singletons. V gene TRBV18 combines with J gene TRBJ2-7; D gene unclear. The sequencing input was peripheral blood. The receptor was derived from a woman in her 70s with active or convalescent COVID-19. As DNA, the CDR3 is TGTGCCAGCTCACCACCGCATGCGGCGACCTCCTACGAGCAGTACTTC. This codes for CASSPPHAATSYEQYF.